This TCR beta chain emerged from a study of cytomegalovirus exposure and HLA in healthy donors. The CDR3 sequence is 13 residues long. CDR1 and CDR2 (germline): KGHSH, LQKENI. V dropped 1 base and J dropped 9 bases, with 10 bases sitting between them. 13 Jbeta primers and 60 Vbeta primers were used for the PCR. TCRdb keeps only in-frame clones here, not all; method: immunoSEQ multiplex PCR. The top ten clones hold 2% to 3% of a sample with nearly 110,000 clones, roughly 80% of them seen once. The J gene is TRBJ2-1, the V gene TRBV18; possibly TRBD2 for D (6 bases). The receptor comes from a man aged 40-50 years in good health and CMV-seronegative. Source material: PBMCs. The CDR3 region is CASSPQDYGEQFF. CDR3 coding DNA: TGTGCCAGCTCACCACAGGACTACGGTGAGCAGTTCTTC.